This TCR beta chain was profiled in a study of blood T cell repertoires in COVID-19. The V gene's germline CDR1 is WSHSY and CDR2 SAAADI. V lost 2 bases and J 8 bases, leaving 6 bases between the germline ends. This CDR3 contains 11 residues. Measured with immunoSEQ multiplex PCR; TCRdb has only the in-frame clones, and not every one. The table includes 120,000 or so clones, roughly three quarters detected once. Sequencing input: peripheral blood. The origin of this receptor is a middle-aged man with active or convalescent COVID-19. V gene TRBV10-2 combines with J gene TRBJ1-2; D is ambiguous. CDR3 coding DNA: TGCGCCAGCAGTGAGCTCGCGGGCTACACCTTC. Its translation: CASSELAGYTF.